These 16 T cell receptor beta chains came from one sample sequenced in a study of shared clonotypes between healthy human individuals. Generated by immunoSEQ multiplex PCR, the TCRdb table keeps only in-frame clones and is missing some. The sample contains roughly 2,300,000 clones, about nine tenths of which appear only once. The sequencing sample was made of naive CD4+ T cells from PBMCs. Subset described: CD45RA+ positively selected. The receptors here all came from a man aged 18 to 30 in good health. Some clones in this sample may be carry-over from other donors' samples.

This clone was seen just once. J is TRBJ2-1 and V is TRBV5-1; a weak D match, TRBD1 (5 bases). This CDR3 region has 12 residues. Trimming left V 2 bases short and J 14 bases short, with 14 bases between. Germline-derived CDR1 and CDR2 are SGHRS and YFSETQ. The CDR3 here is CASSFDAGPEFF. The CDR3 bases are TGCGCCAGCAGCTTCGACGCAGGGCCCGAGTTCTTC.

The gene calls are TRBV7-3 and TRBJ2-1; D unclear. Trimming removed 5 bases at V and 0 bases at J, with 8 bases between. This CDR3 contains 14 residues. CDR1 is SGHTA, CDR2 FQGTGA, per germline. This CDR3 is CASSQSSSYNEQFF. In DNA, the CDR3 is TGTGCCAGCAGCCAGTCCAGCTCCTACAATGAGCAGTTCTTC. Complete variable domain (other parts from reference TRBV7-3 and TRBJ2-1): GAGVSQTPSNKVTEKGKYVELRCDPISGHTALYWYRQSLGQGPEFLIYFQGTGAADDSGLPNDRFFAVRPEGSVSTLKIQRTERGDSAVYLCASSQSSSYNEQFFGPGTRLTVL.

The V gene is TRBV28, the J gene TRBJ2-3; 7 nucleotides match TRBD1. Germline CDR1 MDHEN, CDR2 SYDVKM. The CDR3 has 14 residues. With V trimmed by 6 bases and J by 6 bases, 9 bases remained unmatched. The chain's CDR3 is CASRSTGPIDTQYF. The CDR3 DNA follows: TGTGCCAGCAGGTCGACAGGGCCAATCGATACGCAGTATTTT.

On this clone: The same CDR3 arises from other DNA sequences in this sample as well. This sequence joins TRBV18 and TRBJ1-4, with D possibly TRBD1 on 5 matching bases. The V end was cut by 3 bases, the J end by 6 bases, with 8 bases between. In germline, CDR1 is KGHSH, CDR2 LQKENI. The CDR3 sequence is 13 residues long. The CDR3 DNA reads TGTGCCAGCTCACCCGGGACGGATGAAAAACTGTTTTTT. Translation: CASSPGTDEKLFF.

The rearrangement links TRBV11-2 to TRBJ2-7, with D possibly TRBD2 on 5 matching bases. V shed 0 bases and J shed 0 bases, with 15 bases lying between them. This CDR3 is 17 amino acids long. Per the germline V gene, CDR1 is SGHAT and CDR2 is FQNNGV. CDR3 sequence: CASSLEREPRGSYEQYF. The CDR3 DNA follows: TGTGCCAGCAGCTTAGAACGCGAACCCCGGGGCTCCTACGAGCAGTACTTC.

This clone showed up just once. V is TRBV7-8 and J is TRBJ2-5; D might be TRBD2 (6 bases). The CDR3 has 17 amino acids. CDR1 SGHVS and CDR2 FQNEAQ come from the germline V gene. Deletions cut 3 bases from V and 5 bases from J, with 22 bases between. The CDR3 sequence: CASSLRWRGRALETQYF. The CDR3 nucleotides are TGTGCCAGCAGCTTGAGGTGGCGGGGTAGAGCTTTGGAGACCCAGTACTTC.

The V call is TRBV19, the J call TRBJ1-1; 10 positions agree with TRBD1. The CDR3 runs to 13 residues. Germline CDR1 LNHDA, CDR2 SQIVND (reference sequence). The ends lost 11 bases at V and 6 bases at J; junction bases unmatched: 9. CDR3 nucleotide sequence: TGTGCCGTCCGGGACAGGGGATTTTCTGAAGCTTTCTTT. Its protein is CAVRDRGFSEAFF.

The rearrangement uses TRBV5-1 and TRBJ1-4, with D uncertain. V was cut by 4 bases and J by 3 bases, with 10 bases left in between. The CDR3 is made up of 14 amino acids. CDR1 is SGHRS, CDR2 YFSETQ, per germline. The CDR3 is CASSNQGPNEKLFF. CDR3 bases: TGCGCCAGCAGCAACCAAGGGCCTAATGAAAAACTGTTTTTT.

The chain has TRBV6-5 and TRBJ2-1; 14 positions match TRBD2. With V trimmed by 6 bases and J by 6 bases, 4 bases remained unmatched. The CDR3 length is 15 residues. The germline V gene has CDR1 MNHEY and CDR2 SVGAGI. CDR3 region: CASSQGLAGANEQFF. The DNA for the CDR3 is TGTGCCAGCAGCCAGGGACTAGCGGGAGCCAATGAGCAGTTCTTC.

V usage is TRBV28 and J usage is TRBJ2-1; D is unclear. Trimming shortened V by 7 bases and J by 7 bases, and 8 bases separated the two germline ends. The CDR3 covers 11 residues. Germline V gene sequence: CDR1 MDHEN, CDR2 SYDVKM. The CDR3 spells CASIGWNEQFF. CDR3 DNA sequence: TGTGCCAGCATAGGGTGGAATGAGCAGTTCTTC.

The chain couples TRBV27 to TRBJ1-4; D unclear. CDR3 length: 17 amino acids. Germline lookup yields CDR1 MNHEY and CDR2 SMNVEV (reference sequence). V lost 5 bases to trimming and J lost 0 bases, with 16 bases between them. CDR3: CASSPTPLSATNEKLFF. The CDR3 bases are TGTGCCAGCAGTCCCACGCCTCTCTCTGCAACTAATGAAAAACTGTTTTTT.

V usage is TRBV7-2 and J usage is TRBJ1-4, with D hard to call. This CDR3 is 15 amino acids long. Germline V gene lookup returns CDR1 SGHTA and CDR2 FQGNSA. V lost 5 bases to trimming and J lost 0 bases, with 10 bases between them. The CDR3 protein is CASSPELSTNEKLFF. In DNA form, the CDR3 reads TGTGCCAGCAGCCCGGAACTATCAACTAATGAAAAACTGTTTTTT. The full variable domain, rest sourced from reference TRBV7-2 and TRBJ1-4, is GAGVSQSPSNKVTEKGKDVELRCDPISGHTALYWYRQSLGQGLEFLIYFQGNSAPDKSGLPSDRFSAERTGGSVSTLTIQRTQQEDSAVYLCASSPELSTNEKLFFGSGTQLSVL.

V usage is TRBV27 and J usage is TRBJ1-1; D gene ambiguous. Trimming cost V 3 bases and J 8 bases, with 28 bases left between them. Germline-derived CDR1 and CDR2 are MNHEY and SMNVEV (reference sequence). The CDR3 has 18 residues. The CDR3 nucleotides are TGTGCCAGCAGTTTCGCCAGACGGATCTCGCCTGTGAAATGGGAAGCTTTCTTT. Protein product: CASSFARRISPVKWEAFF.

The V gene is TRBV11-3, the J gene TRBJ2-1; D uncertain. Germline values: CDR1 SGHNT, CDR2 YENEEA. The length of the CDR3 is 13 residues. V lost 3 bases to trimming and J lost 4 bases, with 7 bases between them. The DNA for the CDR3 is TGTGCCAGCAGCTTCGATCGGTACAATGAGCAGTTCTTC. Residues: CASSFDRYNEQFF.

The chain joins TRBV7-2 to TRBJ2-3; D is unresolved. Germline-derived CDR1 and CDR2 are SGHTA and FQGNSA. This CDR3 has 15 amino acids. The V gene lost 1 base and the J gene lost 4 bases, with 12 bases spanning the gap. The CDR3 DNA reads as TGTGCCAGCAGCTTAGGGACCTACCCCCCAGATACGCAGTATTTT. As protein: CASSLGTYPPDTQYF.

With respect to this clone: Within the sample, other DNA sequences also encode this same CDR3. J is TRBJ2-7 and V is TRBV2, with a tentative D call TRBD1 (7 bases). Between the trimmed V and J ends, which lost 8 bases and 4 bases, there was a span of 12 bases. From germline, CDR1 is SNHLY and CDR2 FYNNEI. This CDR3 has 12 residues. This chain's CDR3 is CASSEGAYEQYF. The CDR3 DNA follows: TGTGCCAGCTCGGAGGGGGCATACGAGCAGTACTTC.